This T cell receptor beta chain comes out of a study of blood T cell repertoires in COVID-19. At the level of the study: The United States, Italy and Spain supplied acute and convalescent COVID-19 samples.

V gave up 2 bases and J gave up 2 bases, with 9 bases separating them. Germline values: CDR1 SGHTA, CDR2 FQGNSA. This CDR3 has 14 amino acids. Per the original data handling: Using reference gene primer amplification, nucleated cell counts were estimated. The table came from immunoSEQ multiplex PCR; TCRdb's copy has only in-frame clones and leaves some out. The D gene and trimming were derived from the DNA, and the V and J assignments and clone size from that table. The data show 150,000 to 200,000 clones, around 85% seen once. Recovered status applied to Cohort 3 donors who had two consecutive negative PCRs. It also applied to those with clearance or with symptom resolution.

V is TRBV7-2 and J is TRBJ2-5; maybe TRBD1 (6 bases). Sequenced material: PBMCs or T cells enriched from blood (not recorded which). The sequence was obtained from a man between 35 and 55 years old who had recovered from COVID-19. CDR3 sequence reads: CASSLRTAQETQYF. The CDR3 coding sequence is TGTGCCAGCAGCTTACGGACAGCACAAGAGACCCAGTACTTC.